A selection of T cell receptor beta chains follows, all from one sample in a study of long-term antiretroviral therapy in people with HIV. Sequencing used immunoSEQ multiplex PCR; TCRdb keeps in-frame clones, though not all of them. The sample holds approximately 15,000 clones; more than 75% are singletons and the top ten take 28%. The sequenced sample was unsorted PBMCs, obtained 3.1 years after starting antiretroviral therapy. The receptors come from a man in his forties with HIV. The CDR3 runs from the conserved cysteine through the conserved F or W. The D gene is left open where the match is weak. Clone size appears in some rows only: once, few, many, or a class for an expanded clone.

D	V	J	size	CDR3	DNA
TRBD1	TRBV27	TRBJ2-7	few	CASSLRGRNEQYF	TGTGCCAGCAGTCTCAGGGGGCGGAACGAGCAGTACTTC
TRBD2	TRBV27	TRBJ2-1	once	CASSTSGVPITNEQFF	TGTGCCAGCAGTACTAGCGGGGTACCTATTACCAATGAGCAGTTCTTC
TRBD1	TRBV7-9	TRBJ1-2	.	CASSLGQGARDGYTF	TGTGCCAGCAGCTTGGGCCAGGGGGCGCGGGATGGCTACACCTTC
TRBD1	TRBV7-9	TRBJ2-1	.	CASSKGRTGPSYNEQFF	TGTGCCAGCAGCAAAGGGCGGACAGGCCCGTCCTACAATGAGCAGTTCTTC
.	TRBV5-1	TRBJ1-1	.	CASSPRDTPDVDTEAFF	TGCGCCAGCAGCCCAAGGGACACCCCGGACGTTGACACTGAAGCTTTCTTT
.	TRBV6-1	TRBJ1-1	.	CASRGWVNTEAFF	TGTGCCAGCAGAGGATGGGTGAACACTGAAGCTTTCTTT
TRBD1	TRBV6-5	TRBJ1-1	.	CASSSLTGGRNTEAFF	TGTGCCAGCAGTTCTCTCACAGGGGGGAGGAACACTGAAGCTTTCTTT
TRBD1	TRBV11-2	TRBJ1-1	.	CASSLDQSHTGGAWNTEAFF	TGTGCCAGCAGCTTAGATCAGTCCCATACAGGGGGCGCCTGGAACACTGAAGCTTTCTTT
.	TRBV11-2	TRBJ2-7	.	CASSLGAGASYEQYF	TGTGCCAGCAGCTTAGGGGCGGGGGCGAGCTACGAGCAGTACTTC
TRBD2	TRBV18	TRBJ2-1	once	CASSPPSGGGNEQFF	TGTGCCAGCTCACCACCCAGCGGGGGGGGGAATGAGCAGTTCTTC
.	TRBV7-3	TRBJ1-3	few	CASSLPLRGEVRRNTIYF	TGTGCCAGCAGCTTACCCCTCCGTGGTGAGGTCCGTCGCAACACCATATATTTT
.	TRBV6-5	TRBJ1-6	.	CASSSLDGYNSPLHF	TGTGCCAGCAGTTCCCTGGACGGTTATAATTCACCCCTCCACTTT
.	TRBV2	TRBJ1-5	.	CASSEAIGRVGNQPQHF	TGTGCCAGCAGTGAAGCTATCGGACGGGTCGGGAATCAGCCCCAGCATTTT
TRBD2	TRBV6-5	TRBJ2-5	.	CASSSTTSGHRETQYF	TGTGCCAGCAGTTCCACTACTAGCGGCCACCGGGAGACCCAGTACTTC
.	TRBV5-1	TRBJ1-1	.	CASSLVPRNTEAFF	TGCGCCAGCAGCTTGGTCCCCAGGAACACTGAAGCTTTCTTT
.	TRBV2	TRBJ1-6	.	CASSEESSYNSPLHF	TGTGCCAGCAGTGAGGAGAGCTCCTATAATTCACCCCTCCACTTT
.	TRBV11-1	TRBJ2-2	.	CASSLAGENTGELFF	TGTGCCAGCAGCTTAGCGGGGGAGAACACCGGGGAGCTGTTTTTT
.	TRBV5-1	TRBJ2-3	.	CASSFEGVKDTQYF	TGCGCCAGCAGCTTCGAGGGGGTTAAAGATACGCAGTATTTT
TRBD2	TRBV4-1	TRBJ2-1	.	CASSQENSGALEQFF	TGCGCCAGCAGCCAAGAGAATAGCGGGGCGTTGGAGCAGTTCTTC
TRBD1	TRBV19	TRBJ1-2	.	CASSQTGADGYTF	TGTGCCAGTAGTCAGACAGGGGCGGATGGCTACACCTTC
TRBD1	TRBV4-1	TRBJ1-5	few	CASSQGGTGGNQPQHF	TGCGCCAGCAGCCAGGGTGGGACAGGGGGGAATCAGCCCCAGCATTTT
.	TRBV18	TRBJ1-3	.	CASSLRKSDSGNTIYF	TGTGCCAGCTCCCTGAGAAAGTCTGACTCTGGAAACACCATATATTTT
.	TRBV29-1	TRBJ1-2	.	CSASTASYGYTF	TGCAGCGCATCGACAGCTTCCTATGGCTACACCTTC
.	TRBV13	TRBJ2-7	.	CASSLGRTVEQYF	TGTGCCAGCAGTTTGGGGCGGACAGTCGAGCAGTACTTC
.	TRBV19	TRBJ2-2	.	CASNRVTGELFF	TGTGCCAGTAACAGGGTGACCGGGGAGCTGTTTTTT
TRBD1	TRBV27	TRBJ2-3	.	CASSSGGSTDTQYF	TGTGCCAGCTCATCAGGGGGAAGCACAGATACGCAGTATTTT
.	TRBV7-3	TRBJ2-5	.	CASSLSPQGPQETQYF	TGTGCCAGCAGCTTATCCCCTCAGGGGCCACAAGAGACCCAGTACTTC
.	TRBV20-1	TRBJ2-1	.	CSAREDNEQFF	TGCAGTGCTAGAGAAGACAATGAGCAGTTCTTC
.	TRBV5-4	TRBJ1-4	.	CASSLWTDPNEKLFF	TGTGCCAGCAGCTTGTGGACAGACCCTAATGAAAAACTGTTTTTT
.	TRBV19	TRBJ1-1	few	CASSTTGWTEAFF	TGTGCCAGTAGTACCACAGGGTGGACTGAAGCTTTCTTT
.	TRBV9	TRBJ2-1	.	CASSVRDITSYNEQFF	TGTGCCAGCAGCGTCCGGGACATTACGTCCTACAATGAGCAGTTCTTC
TRBD1	TRBV7-9	TRBJ1-1	.	CASSQTGGNTEAFF	TGTGCCAGCAGCCAAACAGGGGGAAACACTGAAGCTTTCTTT
TRBD2	TRBV9	TRBJ2-7	.	CASSPGGISYEQYF	TGTGCCAGCAGCCCCGGGGGGATCTCCTACGAGCAGTACTTC
.	TRBV5-1	TRBJ1-1	few	CASSFSGFTEAFF	TGCGCCAGCAGCTTTTCGGGTTTCACTGAAGCTTTCTTT
.	TRBV15	TRBJ2-7	once	CATSYLVGVEYEQYF	TGTGCCACCAGCTACTTGGTGGGGGTTGAGTACGAGCAGTACTTC
.	TRBV29-1	TRBJ1-1	.	CSVRGQLVNTEAFF	TGCAGCGTTAGGGGACAACTAGTGAACACTGAAGCTTTCTTT
TRBD1	TRBV5-1	TRBJ2-7	.	CASSLAVGQGAYEQYF	TGCGCCAGCAGCTTGGCCGTGGGACAGGGGGCGTATGAGCAGTACTTC
.	TRBV11-2	TRBJ1-5	few	CASSLDRVQPQHF	TGTGCCAGCAGCTTAGACAGGGTCCAGCCCCAGCATTTT
.	TRBV12-5	TRBJ1-1	.	CASGLVIGRTEAFF	TGTGCTAGTGGTTTGGTAATAGGCCGGACTGAAGCTTTCTTT
.	TRBV19	TRBJ1-5	few	CASSILINQPQHF	TGTGCCAGTAGTATCTTAATAAATCAGCCCCAGCATTTT